This TCR beta chain was profiled in a study of PD-L1 blockade in urothelial cancer (dated by TCRdb to 2017 to 2019). Study-level background: All patients started therapy in about 2014 and received atezolizumab 1,200 mg intravenously every 3 weeks. About 85% of the 29 patients were males with bladder-origin urothelial cancer, and about 65% of the roughly 30 reported a prior smoking history. An ECOG performance status of 0 or 1 was recorded for the patients, and 0 to 3 prior chemotherapy regimens had been received by the patients. Blood samples were analyzed at two time points: 3 weeks after treatment start (second dose) and 6 weeks after treatment start. Blood samples gave median yields of about 140,000 T cells and over 80,000 unique TCRs, along with a median clonality of around 0.08. The study was an exploratory multi-omic analysis of somatic, immune and clinical correlates of response to PD-L1 blockade with atezolizumab in urothelial cancer. Pretreatment tumor samples, along with matched peripheral blood collected serially before and after atezolizumab treatment, underwent TCR sequencing. Durable clinical benefit meant progression-free survival longer than 6 months, and TCR features were also tested against progression-free and overall survival. Whole exome sequencing and RNA sequencing of pretreatment tumors were performed alongside TCR sequencing in the same patients. Eight to ten patients achieved durable clinical benefit and fewer than 25 did not. Pretreatment blood TCR-seq was available for about 27 patients, at least one posttreatment blood collection was obtained for around 25 patients, and tumor TCR-seq was available for around 25 patients.

CDR1 and CDR2 were assigned from the germline V gene as MNHEY and SVGAGI. The CDR3 holds 15 amino acids from the cysteine to the phenylalanine. Here the CDR3 DNA is all that survives: 45 bases in frame from base 1. Trimming takes 2 bases off V and 4 bases off J; junction bases not matched to a gene: 5. The paper's findings and limits, for the study overall: At 3 weeks after the start of treatment, tumor-associated TCR clones in peripheral blood had expanded more in patients with durable benefit (n of about 22, p = 0.022). Improved progression-free and overall survival was associated with having pretreatment peripheral blood TCR clonality below the median. Because the sample size was small (n of about 29) and many exploratory analyses were performed, the results are intended to be hypothesis-generating.

Concerning this clone itself: The target of this receptor is not known. There are no base qualities to consult, and no much larger clone falls within one base.

A cohort of about 31 patients with locally advanced or metastatic urothelial carcinoma, treated at Memorial Sloan Kettering on a trial protocol, was included. Peripheral blood mononuclear cells were collected pretreatment and during treatment, with between 1 and 8 total time points obtained per patient. The Qiagen DNeasy Blood extraction kit was used to purify genomic DNA from total PBMCs and tumor samples. PBMCs were collected pretreatment and during treatment, and were isolated and stored as previously described. Synthetic TCR analog templates were spiked into each PCR to estimate absolute template abundance from read counts. TCRbeta CDR3 regions were amplified from genomic DNA with bias-controlled V and J gene primers using the immunoSEQ assay. Sequencing of rearranged TCRbeta segments was performed at approximately 20X coverage. The study's own analysis went as follows. Sequencing errors were corrected by clustering and CDR3s were annotated against IMGT to assign V, D and J genes. Downstream analyses used only productive TCRbeta rearrangements, leaving out any out-of-frame or stop-codon sequences. Clonality was computed as one minus Shannon entropy normalized by the log of the number of unique productive sequences. Clones differing between time points or between blood and tumor were identified using Fisher's exact test with Benjamini-Hochberg correction, with an adjusted p below 0.01 applied as the threshold. TCRdb stores this immuneACCESS table with in-frame sequences only. Part of the clones is absent; in the studies checked, under half of the shortfall reflects unresolved V genes, and no reason is known for the rest. V and J calls and clone size are given by that table; D and trimming were obtained from the DNA. The sample has under 50,000 clones on record, about 93% of them singletons. Together, the top ten hold just under 8.5% of the sample.

Rearrangement joined TRBV6-5 to TRBJ1-5; TRBD1 lines up with 7 middle nucleotides. This TCR came from a man aged 65 to 79 with urothelial cancer. This specimen consisted of PBMCs, obtained around atezolizumab (anti-PD-L1) treatment. In nucleotide form, the sequence is TGTGCCAGCAGTTACGGGGGACAGCCGAATCAGCCCCAGCATTTT. It translates to CASSYGGQPNQPQHF.